The entry below gives a single T cell receptor beta chain sequence along with its context. The record originates from a study of T-cell memory formation after mild COVID-19. Whole-study context: Clusters of TCRs were largely donor specific.

V shed 3 bases, J shed 3 bases, and the junction held 2 bases outside the gene matches. Per the germline V gene, CDR1 is SGHTA and CDR2 is FQGTGA. This CDR3 region has 14 residues. Sample barcodes and UMIs were carried by the TCR alpha and TCR beta cDNA libraries that 5'RACE generated with constant-segment primers. MiXCR, applied by TCRdb to the 5' RACE reads, yields one record per CDR3 protein. The data show about 350,000 distinct CDR3 sequences, roughly an eighth seen once. The sequence was collected from a man between 18 and 29 years old who had mild COVID-19 (a few samples of this study predate the infection). Cell type and time point are not known. This chain links TRBV7-3 with TRBJ2-1, with 7 bases fitting TRBD1. The material sequenced was PBMCs or a T cell subset sorted from them (not recorded which). CDR3 sequence (DNA): TGTGCCAGCAGCTTCACAGGGGACTACAATGAGCAGTTCTTC. As protein: CASSFTGDYNEQFF.